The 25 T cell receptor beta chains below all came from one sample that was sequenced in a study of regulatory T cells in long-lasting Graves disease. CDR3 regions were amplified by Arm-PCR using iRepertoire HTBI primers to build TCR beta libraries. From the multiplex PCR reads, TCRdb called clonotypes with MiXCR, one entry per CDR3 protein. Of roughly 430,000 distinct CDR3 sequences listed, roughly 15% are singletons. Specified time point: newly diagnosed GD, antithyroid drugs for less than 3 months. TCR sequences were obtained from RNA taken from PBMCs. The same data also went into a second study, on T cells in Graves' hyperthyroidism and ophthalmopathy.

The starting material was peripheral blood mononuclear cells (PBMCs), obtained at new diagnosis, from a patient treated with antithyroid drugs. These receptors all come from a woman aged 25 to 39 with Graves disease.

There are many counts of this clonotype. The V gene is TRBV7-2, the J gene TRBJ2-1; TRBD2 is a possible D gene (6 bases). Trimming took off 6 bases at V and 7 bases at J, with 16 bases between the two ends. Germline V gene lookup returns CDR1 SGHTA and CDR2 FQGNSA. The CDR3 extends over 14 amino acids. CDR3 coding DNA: TGTGCCAGCAGTCGGAATGCGGGGTTGAATGAGCAGTTCTTC. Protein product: CASSRNAGLNEQFF.

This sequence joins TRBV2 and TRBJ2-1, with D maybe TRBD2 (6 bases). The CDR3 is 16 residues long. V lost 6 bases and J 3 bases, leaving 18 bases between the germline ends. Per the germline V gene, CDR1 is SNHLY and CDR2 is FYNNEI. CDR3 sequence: CASRSPGGGNYNEQFF. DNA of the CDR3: TGTGCCAGCAGATCTCCGGGCGGCGGGAACTACAATGAGCAGTTCTTC.

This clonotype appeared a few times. In DNA, the CDR3 is TGTGCCAGCAGTAAGAGCGGGACAAACTACAATGAGCAGTTCTTC. Encoded protein: CASSKSGTNYNEQFF. This sequence joins TRBV9 and TRBJ2-1, with D maybe TRBD2 (7 bases). The V gene lost 5 bases and the J gene lost 3 bases, with 15 bases spanning the gap. This CDR3 has 15 residues. Germline V gives CDR1 SGDLS, CDR2 YYNGEE.

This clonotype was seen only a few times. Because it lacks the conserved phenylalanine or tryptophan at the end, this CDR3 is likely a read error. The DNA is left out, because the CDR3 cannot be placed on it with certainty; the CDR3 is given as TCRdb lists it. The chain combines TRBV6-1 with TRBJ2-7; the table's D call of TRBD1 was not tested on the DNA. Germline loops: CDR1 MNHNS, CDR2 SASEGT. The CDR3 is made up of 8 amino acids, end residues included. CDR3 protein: CASSPRPL.

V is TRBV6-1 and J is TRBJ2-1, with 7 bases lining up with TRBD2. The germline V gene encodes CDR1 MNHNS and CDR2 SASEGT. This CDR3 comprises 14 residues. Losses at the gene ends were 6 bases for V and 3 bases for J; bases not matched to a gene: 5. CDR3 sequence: CASSESGVYNEQFF. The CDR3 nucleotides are TGTGCCAGCAGCGAAAGCGGGGTCTACAATGAGCAGTTCTTC.

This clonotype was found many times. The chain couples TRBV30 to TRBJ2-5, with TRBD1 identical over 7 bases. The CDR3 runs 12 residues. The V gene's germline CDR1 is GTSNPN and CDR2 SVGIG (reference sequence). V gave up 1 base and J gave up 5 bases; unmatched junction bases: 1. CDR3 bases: TGTGCCTGGAGTGAGGGGGCGGAGACCCAGTACTTC. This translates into CAWSEGAETQYF.

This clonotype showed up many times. Here the CDR3 DNA reads TGTGCCAGCAGTTACGGGCGGAAGAACACTGAAGCTTTCTTT. Protein product: CASSYGRKNTEAFF. The chain carries TRBV6-5 and TRBJ1-1; D is undetermined. Germline V CDR1 and CDR2: MNHEY, SVGAGI. Trimming shortened V by 2 bases and J by 1 base, and 8 bases separated the two germline ends. The CDR3 has 14 residues.

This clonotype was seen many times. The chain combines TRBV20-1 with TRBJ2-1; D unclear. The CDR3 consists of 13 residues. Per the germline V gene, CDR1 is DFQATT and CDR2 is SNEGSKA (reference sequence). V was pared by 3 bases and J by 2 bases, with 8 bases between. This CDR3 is CSARGEAYNEQFF. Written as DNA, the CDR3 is TGCAGTGCTAGGGGCGAGGCCTACAATGAGCAGTTCTTC.

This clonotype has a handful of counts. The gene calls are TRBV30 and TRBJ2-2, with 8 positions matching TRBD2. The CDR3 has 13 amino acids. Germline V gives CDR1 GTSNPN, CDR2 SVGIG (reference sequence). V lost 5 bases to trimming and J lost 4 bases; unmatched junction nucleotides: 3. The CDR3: CAWAGTSTGELFF. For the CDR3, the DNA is TGTGCCTGGGCCGGGACTAGCACCGGGGAGCTGTTTTTT. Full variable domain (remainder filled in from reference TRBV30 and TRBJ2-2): SQTIHQWPATLVQPVGSPLSLECTVEGTSNPNLYWYRQAAGRGLQLLFYSVGIGQISSEVPQNLSASRPQDRQFILSSKKLLLSDSGFYLCAWAGTSTGELFFGEGSRLTVL.

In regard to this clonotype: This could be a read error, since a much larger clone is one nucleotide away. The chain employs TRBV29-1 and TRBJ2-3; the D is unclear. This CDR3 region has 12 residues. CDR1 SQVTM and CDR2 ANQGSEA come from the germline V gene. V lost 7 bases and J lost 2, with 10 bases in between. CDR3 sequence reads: CSAGRPTDTQYF. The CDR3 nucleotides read TGCAGCGCTGGACGGCCCACAGATACGCAGTATTTT.

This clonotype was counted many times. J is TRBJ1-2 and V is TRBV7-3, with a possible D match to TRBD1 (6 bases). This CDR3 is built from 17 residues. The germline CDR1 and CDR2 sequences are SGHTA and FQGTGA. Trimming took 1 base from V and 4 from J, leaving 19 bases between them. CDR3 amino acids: CASSLRPPIQGSYGYTF. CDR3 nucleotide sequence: TGTGCCAGCAGCTTAAGGCCCCCTATACAGGGATCCTATGGCTACACCTTC.

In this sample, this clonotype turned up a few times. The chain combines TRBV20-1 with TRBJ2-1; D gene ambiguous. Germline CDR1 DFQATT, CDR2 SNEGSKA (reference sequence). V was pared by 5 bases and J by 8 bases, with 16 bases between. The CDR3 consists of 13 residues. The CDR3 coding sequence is TGCAGTGCTTACCTAAAGGGTGGGGATGAGCAGTTCTTC. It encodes CSAYLKGGDEQFF.

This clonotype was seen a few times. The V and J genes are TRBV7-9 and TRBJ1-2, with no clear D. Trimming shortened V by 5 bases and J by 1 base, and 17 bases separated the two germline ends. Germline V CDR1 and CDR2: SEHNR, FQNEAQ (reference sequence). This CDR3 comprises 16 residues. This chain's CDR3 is CASSLTTSGVNYGYTF. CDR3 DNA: TGTGCCAGCAGCCTCACGACTTCCGGGGTTAACTATGGCTACACCTTC. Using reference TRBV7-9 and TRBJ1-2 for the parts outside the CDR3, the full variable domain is DTGVSQNPRHKITKRGQNVTFRCDPISEHNRLYWYRQTLGQGPEFLTYFQNEAQLEKSRLLSDRFSAERPKGSFSTLEIQRTEQGDSAMYLCASSLTTSGVNYGYTFGSGTRLTVV.

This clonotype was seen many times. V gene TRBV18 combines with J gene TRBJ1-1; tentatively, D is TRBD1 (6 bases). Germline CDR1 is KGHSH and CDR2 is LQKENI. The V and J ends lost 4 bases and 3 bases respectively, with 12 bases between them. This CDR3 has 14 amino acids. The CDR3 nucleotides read TGTGCCAGCTCACTCCAGGGGTGGGACACTGAAGCTTTCTTT. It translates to CASSLQGWDTEAFF.

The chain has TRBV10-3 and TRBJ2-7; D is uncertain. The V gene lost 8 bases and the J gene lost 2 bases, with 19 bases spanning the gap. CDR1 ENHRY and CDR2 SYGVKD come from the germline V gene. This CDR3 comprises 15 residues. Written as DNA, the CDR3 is TGTGCCATCGCCAACCCGGGTTCGGGTACCTACGAGCAGTACTTC. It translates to CAIANPGSGTYEQYF.

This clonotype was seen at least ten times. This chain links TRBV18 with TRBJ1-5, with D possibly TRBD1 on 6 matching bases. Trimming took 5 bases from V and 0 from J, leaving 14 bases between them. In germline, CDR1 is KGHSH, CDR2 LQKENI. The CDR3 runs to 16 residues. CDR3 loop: CASSAQQGNSNQPQHF. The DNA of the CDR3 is TGTGCCAGCTCAGCGCAACAGGGAAATAGCAATCAGCCCCAGCATTTT.

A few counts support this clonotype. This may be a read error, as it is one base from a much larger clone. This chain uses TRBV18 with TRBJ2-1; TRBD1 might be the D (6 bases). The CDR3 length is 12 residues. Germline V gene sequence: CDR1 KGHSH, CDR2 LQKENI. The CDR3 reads CASSPGDNGQFF. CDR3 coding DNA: TGTGCCAGCTCACCAGGGGACAATGGGCAGTTCTTC.

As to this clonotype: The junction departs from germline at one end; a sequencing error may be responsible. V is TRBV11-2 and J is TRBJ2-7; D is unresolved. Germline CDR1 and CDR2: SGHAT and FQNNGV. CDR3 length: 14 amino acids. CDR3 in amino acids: CASSQAVGTYEQYF. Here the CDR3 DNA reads TGCGCCAGCAGCCAAGCCGTGGGGACCTACGAGCAGTACTTC.

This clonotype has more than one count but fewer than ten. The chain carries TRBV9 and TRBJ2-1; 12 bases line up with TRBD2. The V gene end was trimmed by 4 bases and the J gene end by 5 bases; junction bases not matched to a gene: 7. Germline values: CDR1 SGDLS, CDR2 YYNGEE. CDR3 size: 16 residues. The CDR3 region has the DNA TGTGCCAGCAGCAGGGGGCTAGCGGGGGGGAACAATGAGCAGTTCTTC. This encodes CASSRGLAGGNNEQFF.

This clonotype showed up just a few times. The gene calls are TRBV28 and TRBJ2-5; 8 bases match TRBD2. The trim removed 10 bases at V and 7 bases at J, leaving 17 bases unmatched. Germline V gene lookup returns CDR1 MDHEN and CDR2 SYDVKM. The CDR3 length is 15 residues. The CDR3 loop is CAIKPGTRTVGTQYF. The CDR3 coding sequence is TGTGCCATTAAGCCCGGGACTAGGACCGTCGGGACCCAGTACTTC.

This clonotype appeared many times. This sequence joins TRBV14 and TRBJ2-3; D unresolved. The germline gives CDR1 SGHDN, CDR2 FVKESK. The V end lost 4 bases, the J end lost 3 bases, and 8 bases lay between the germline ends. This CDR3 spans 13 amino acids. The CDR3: CASSLLWTDTQYF. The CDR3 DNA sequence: TGTGCCAGCAGCCTTCTCTGGACAGATACGCAGTATTTT. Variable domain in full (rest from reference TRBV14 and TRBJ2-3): EAGVTQFPSHSVIEKGQTVTLRCDPISGHDNLYWYRRVMGKEIKFLLHFVKESKQDESGMPNNRFLAERTGGTYSTLKVQPAELEDSGVYFCASSLLWTDTQYFGPGTRLTVL.

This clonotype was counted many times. CDR3 residues: CASSVSLLGGKETQYF. The CDR3 DNA is TGTGCCAGCAGCGTTTCCCTCCTCGGGGGGAAAGAGACCCAGTACTTC. The chain links TRBV28 to TRBJ2-5, with 7 bases identical to TRBD2. J was trimmed by 3 bases and V by 6 bases; bases with no gene match: 13. The CDR3 is 16 residues long. Germline CDR1 is MDHEN and CDR2 is SYDVKM.

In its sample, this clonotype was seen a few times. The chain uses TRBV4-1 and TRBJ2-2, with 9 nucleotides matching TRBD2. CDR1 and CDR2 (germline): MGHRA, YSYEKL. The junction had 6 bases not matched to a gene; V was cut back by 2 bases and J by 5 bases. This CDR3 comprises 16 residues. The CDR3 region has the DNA TGCGCCAGCAGCCAACCGGGACTAGCTACGACCGGGGAGCTGTTTTTT. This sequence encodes CASSQPGLATTGELFF.

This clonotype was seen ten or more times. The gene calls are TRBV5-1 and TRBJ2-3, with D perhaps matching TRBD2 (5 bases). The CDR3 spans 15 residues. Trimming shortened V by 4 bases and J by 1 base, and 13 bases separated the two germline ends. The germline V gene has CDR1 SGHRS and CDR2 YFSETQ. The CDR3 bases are TGCGCCAGCAGCCCCCCGCTTAGCGGCACAGATACGCAGTATTTT. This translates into CASSPPLSGTDTQYF.

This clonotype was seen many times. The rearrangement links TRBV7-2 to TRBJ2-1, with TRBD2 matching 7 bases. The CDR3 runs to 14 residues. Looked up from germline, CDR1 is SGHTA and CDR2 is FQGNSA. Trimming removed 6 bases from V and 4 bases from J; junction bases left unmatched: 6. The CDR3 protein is CASRRGLPYNEQFF. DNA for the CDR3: TGTGCCAGCAGACGGGGACTACCTTACAATGAGCAGTTCTTC.